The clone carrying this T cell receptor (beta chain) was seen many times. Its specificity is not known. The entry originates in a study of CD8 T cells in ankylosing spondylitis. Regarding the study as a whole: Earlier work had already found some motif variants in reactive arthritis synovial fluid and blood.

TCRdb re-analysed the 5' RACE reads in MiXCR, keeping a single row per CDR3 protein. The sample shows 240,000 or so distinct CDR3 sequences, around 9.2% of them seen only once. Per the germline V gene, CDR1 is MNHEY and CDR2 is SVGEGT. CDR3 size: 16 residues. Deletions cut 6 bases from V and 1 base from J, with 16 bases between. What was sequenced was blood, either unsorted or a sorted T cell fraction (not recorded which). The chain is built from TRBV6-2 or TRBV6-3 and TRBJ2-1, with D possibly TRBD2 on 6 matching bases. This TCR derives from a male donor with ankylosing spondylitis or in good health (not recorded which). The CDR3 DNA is TGTGCCAGCAGCTTGGACTACCACGAATCCTACAATGAGCAGTTCTTC. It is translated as CASSLDYHESYNEQFF.